Listed below are T cell receptor beta chains from one sample, sequenced in a study of shared clonotypes between healthy human individuals. TCRdb keeps only in-frame clones here, not all; method: immunoSEQ multiplex PCR. Of approximately 2,200,000 clones listed, 93% are singletons. Material: naive CD8+ T cells from PBMCs. The receptors come from a man aged 18-30 years in good health. Some clones in this sample may be carry-over from other donors' samples. The CDR3 runs from the conserved cysteine through the conserved F or W. D genes are given only for firm matches. Rows give clone size only sometimes, using once, few, many, or a class for an expanded clone.

>TRBV5-1|16|TRBD1|TRBJ2-3|once
TGCGCCAGCAGCTTGACAGGGGTTGTAAGCACAGATACGCAGTATTTT
CASSLTGVVSTDTQYF
>TRBV10-2|13|.|TRBJ2-7|.
TGCGCCAGCAGTGATAAGGCCCGCTACGAGCAGTACTTC
CASSDKARYEQYF
>TRBV6-5|15|.|TRBJ2-1|.
TGTGCCAGCAGTTACGCCGGAAGCTCCTACAATGAGCAGTTCTTC
CASSYAGSSYNEQFF
>TRBV11-1|15|.|TRBJ1-1|once
TGTGCCAGCAGCCGCAGGGGAGAAAGAGGCACTGAAGCTTTCTTT
CASSRRGERGTEAFF
>TRBV15|14|TRBD1|TRBJ2-1|.
TGTGCCACCAGCAGGGGACAGGGTATCAATGAGCAGTTCTTC
CATSRGQGINEQFF
>TRBV6-5|13|.|TRBJ1-2|.
TGTGCCAGCAGTTACGGGACTGGGGGGGGCTACACCTTC
CASSYGTGGGYTF
>TRBV9|15|.|TRBJ2-1|.
TGTGCCAGCAGCGTAGGGGCAGGGGTAGGCAATGAGCAGTTCTTC
CASSVGAGVGNEQFF
>TRBV5-4|14|.|TRBJ2-3|.
TGTGCCAGCAGCTTCTGGGGAGACCCAGATACGCAGTATTTT
CASSFWGDPDTQYF
>TRBV29-1|13|TRBD1|TRBJ1-4|.
TGCAGCGCGCAAACAGGGGGGTCTGAAAAACTGTTTTTT
CSAQTGGSEKLFF
>TRBV4-3|14|.|TRBJ2-7|.
TGCGCCAGCAGCCAAGACAGGGGGGGCTACGAGCAGTACTTC
CASSQDRGGYEQYF
>TRBV7-9|13|.|TRBJ2-1|.
TGTGCCAGCAGCTTAGCGGTAAACAATGAGCAGTTCTTC
CASSLAVNNEQFF
>TRBV27|14|.|TRBJ1-1|.
TGTGCCAGCAGTTTATCGAGGGGTATCACTGAAGCTTTCTTT
CASSLSRGITEAFF
>TRBV5-4|13|.|TRBJ1-1|few
TGTGCCAGCAGCGACCTCCCTCGGACTGAAGCTTTCTTT
CASSDLPRTEAFF
>TRBV9|10|.|TRBJ1-3|.
TGTGCCAGCTCCGGAAACACCATATATTTT
CASSGNTIYF
>TRBV7-9|14|.|TRBJ2-5|.
TGTGCCAGCAGCTTAGGAGGAGCCCTTGCGACCCAGTACTTC
CASSLGGALATQYF
>TRBV5-1|16|.|TRBJ2-3|.
TGCGCCAGCAGCTTAGACTCGTCAGAAGGTCCGAGGACGCAGTATTTT
CASSLDSSEGPRTQYF
>TRBV9|18|TRBD2|TRBJ2-1|.
TGTGCCAGCAGCGTACCCCTCGACGGCGGGAGGGGCTACAATGAGCAGTTCTTC
CASSVPLDGGRGYNEQFF
>TRBV19|14|TRBD2|TRBJ2-7|.
TGTGCCAGTAGTTGGGTAGCGGGAGAATACGAGCAGTACTTC
CASSWVAGEYEQYF